The clone carrying this T cell receptor (beta chain) was recorded once. Its antigen remains unknown. Samples came from healthy bone marrow donors. The sample originates from a study of cytomegalovirus exposure and HLA in healthy donors. Study as a whole: Researchers previously reported finding more than 100 million unique TCR beta sequences from approximately 190 million T cells. Study-wide findings and caveats: In a later analysis, a missense DCLRE1C variant was linked to TCR beta V- and J-gene trimming. Data from an earlier analysis indicated that most TCR beta V segments were productive either about 87% or about 30% of the time.

Researchers ran the PCR with 60 Vbeta and 13 Jbeta primers. Method: immunoSEQ multiplex PCR; TCRdb's copy keeps in-frame clones and lacks some. Found here are 170,000 or so clones, about four fifths of them singletons; the top ten hold approximately 6.8%. V was trimmed by 7 bases and J by 6 bases, leaving 16 bases between them. Germline CDR1 and CDR2: SGHRS and YFSETQ. CDR3 size: 13 residues. Sequencing was carried out using PBMCs. The sequence came from a man younger than 40 in good health and CMV-seropositive. V is TRBV5-1 and J is TRBJ1-2, with a weak D call TRBD1 (5 bases). The CDR3 protein is CASGLTGLDGYTF. The DNA of the CDR3 is TGCGCCAGCGGACTAACGGGGCTTGATGGCTACACCTTC.